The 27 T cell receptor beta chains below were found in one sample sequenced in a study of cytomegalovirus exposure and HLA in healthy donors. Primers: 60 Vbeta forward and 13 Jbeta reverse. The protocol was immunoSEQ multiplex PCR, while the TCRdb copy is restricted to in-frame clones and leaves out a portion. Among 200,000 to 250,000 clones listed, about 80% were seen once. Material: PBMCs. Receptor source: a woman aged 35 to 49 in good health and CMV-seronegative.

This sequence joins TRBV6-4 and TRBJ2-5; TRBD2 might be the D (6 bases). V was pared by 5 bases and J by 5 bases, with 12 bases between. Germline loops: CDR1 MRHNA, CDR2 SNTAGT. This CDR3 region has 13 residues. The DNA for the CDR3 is TGTGCCAGCAGTTCCGGGGGTAGTGAGACCCAGTACTTC. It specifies CASSSGGSETQYF.

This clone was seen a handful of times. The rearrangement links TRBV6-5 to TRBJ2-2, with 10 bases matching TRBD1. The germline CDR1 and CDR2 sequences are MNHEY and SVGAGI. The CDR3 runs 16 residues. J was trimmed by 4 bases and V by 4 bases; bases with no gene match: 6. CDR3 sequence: CASSFTGTGVTGELFF. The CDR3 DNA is TGTGCCAGCAGTTTCACCGGGACAGGGGTCACCGGGGAGCTGTTTTTT.

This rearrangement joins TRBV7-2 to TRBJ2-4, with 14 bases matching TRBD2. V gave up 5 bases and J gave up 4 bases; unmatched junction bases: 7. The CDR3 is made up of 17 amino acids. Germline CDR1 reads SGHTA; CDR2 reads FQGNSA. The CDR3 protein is CASSQTSGGVGKNIQYF. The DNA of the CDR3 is TGTGCCAGCAGCCAGACTAGCGGGGGGGTGGGAAAAAACATTCAGTACTTC.

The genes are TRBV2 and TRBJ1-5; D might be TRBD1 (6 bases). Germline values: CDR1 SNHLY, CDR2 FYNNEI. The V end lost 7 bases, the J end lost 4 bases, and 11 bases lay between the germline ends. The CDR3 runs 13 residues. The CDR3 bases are TGTGCCAGCAAGTGGGGGCCTAATCAGCCCCAGCATTTT. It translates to CASKWGPNQPQHF.

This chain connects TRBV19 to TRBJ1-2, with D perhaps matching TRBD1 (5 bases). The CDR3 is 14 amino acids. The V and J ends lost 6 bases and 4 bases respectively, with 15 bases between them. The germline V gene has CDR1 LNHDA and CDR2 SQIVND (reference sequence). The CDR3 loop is CASRKQDPRYGYTF. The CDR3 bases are TGTGCCAGTAGGAAACAGGATCCCCGCTATGGCTACACCTTC.

The CDR3 DNA sequence: TGTGCCAGCAGTGAAGCCGGGACAGGGGGCTTCTACGAGCAGTACTTC. Translated: CASSEAGTGGFYEQYF. This chain links TRBV6-1 with TRBJ2-7, with 12 positions matching TRBD1. The CDR3 is made up of 16 amino acids. CDR1 and CDR2 (germline): MNHNS, SASEGT. V was clipped by 0 bases and J by 3 bases; unmatched bases: 3.

The CDR3 loop reads CASSQARTSGGYQETQYF. The CDR3 coding sequence is TGTGCCAGCAGCCAAGCTCGTACTAGCGGGGGGTACCAAGAGACCCAGTACTTC. The gene calls are TRBV14 and TRBJ2-5; 12 nucleotides align to TRBD2. Trimming cost V 1 base and J 0 bases; bases outside gene matches: 6. CDR1 and CDR2 (germline): SGHDN, FVKESK. The CDR3 has 18 amino acids. The full variable domain, rest sourced from reference TRBV14 and TRBJ2-5, is EAGVTQFPSHSVIEKGQTVTLRCDPISGHDNLYWYRRVMGKEIKFLLHFVKESKQDESGMPNNRFLAERTGGTYSTLKVQPAELEDSGVYFCASSQARTSGGYQETQYFGPGTRLLVL.

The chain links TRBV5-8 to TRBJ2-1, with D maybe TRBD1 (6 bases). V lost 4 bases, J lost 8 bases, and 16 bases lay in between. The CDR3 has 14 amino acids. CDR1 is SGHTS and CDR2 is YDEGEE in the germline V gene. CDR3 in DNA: TGTGCCAGCAGCCGCCGGGGACAACGCGATGAGCAGTTCTTC. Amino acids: CASSRRGQRDEQFF.

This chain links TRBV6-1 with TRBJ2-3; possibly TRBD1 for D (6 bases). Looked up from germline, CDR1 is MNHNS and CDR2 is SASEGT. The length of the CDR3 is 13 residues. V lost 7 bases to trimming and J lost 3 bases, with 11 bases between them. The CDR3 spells CASKKQGTDTQYF. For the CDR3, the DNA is TGTGCCAGCAAGAAGCAGGGGACAGATACGCAGTATTTT.

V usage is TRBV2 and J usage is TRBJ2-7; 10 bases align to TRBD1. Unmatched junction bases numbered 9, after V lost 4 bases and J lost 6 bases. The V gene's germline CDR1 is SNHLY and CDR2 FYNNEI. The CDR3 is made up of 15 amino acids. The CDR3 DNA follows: TGTGCCAGCAGTGGACAGGGGGCGAAGGGGAGCGAGCAGTACTTC. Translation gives CASSGQGAKGSEQYF. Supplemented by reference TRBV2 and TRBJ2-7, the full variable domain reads EPEVTQTPSHQVTQMGQEVILRCVPISNHLYFYWYRQILGQKVEFLVSFYNNEISEKSEIFDDQFSVERPDGSNFTLKIRSTKLEDSAMYFCASSGQGAKGSEQYFGPGTRLTVT.

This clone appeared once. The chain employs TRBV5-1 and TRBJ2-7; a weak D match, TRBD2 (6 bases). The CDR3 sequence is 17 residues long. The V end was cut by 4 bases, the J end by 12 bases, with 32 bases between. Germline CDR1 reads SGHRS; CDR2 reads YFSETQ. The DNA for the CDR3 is TGCGCCAGCAGCCATAGTGCACGTCCCGGGACTGGTTACGGGGGGTACTTC. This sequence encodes CASSHSARPGTGYGGYF.

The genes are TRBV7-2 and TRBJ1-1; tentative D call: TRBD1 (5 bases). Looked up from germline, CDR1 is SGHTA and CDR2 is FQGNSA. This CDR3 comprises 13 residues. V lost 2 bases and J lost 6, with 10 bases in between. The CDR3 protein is CASSLIGGAEAFF. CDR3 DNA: TGTGCCAGCAGCTTAATTGGGGGGGCTGAAGCTTTCTTT.

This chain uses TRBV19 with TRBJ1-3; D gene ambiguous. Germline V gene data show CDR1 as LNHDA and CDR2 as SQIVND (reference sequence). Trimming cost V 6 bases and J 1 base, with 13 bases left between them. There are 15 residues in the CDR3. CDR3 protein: CASSISALSGNTIYF. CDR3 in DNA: TGTGCCAGTAGCATTTCTGCACTATCTGGAAACACCATATATTTT.

The CDR3 DNA sequence: TGTGCCTGGAGTGACGGGGTATACAGCTCCTACAATGAGCAGTTCTTC. This sequence encodes CAWSDGVYSSYNEQFF. This sequence joins TRBV30 and TRBJ2-1, with D perhaps TRBD2 (5 bases). CDR3 size: 16 residues. Germline CDR1 reads GTSNPN; CDR2 reads SVGIG (reference sequence). The ends were cut back, 1 base at V and 0 bases at J, with 13 bases in the middle.

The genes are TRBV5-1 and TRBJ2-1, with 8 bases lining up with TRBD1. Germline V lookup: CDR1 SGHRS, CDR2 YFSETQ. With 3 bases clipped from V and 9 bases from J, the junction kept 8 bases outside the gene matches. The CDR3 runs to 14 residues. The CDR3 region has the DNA TGCGCCAGCAGCTGGGGGACAGGCTACGGTGAGCAGTTCTTC. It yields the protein CASSWGTGYGEQFF.

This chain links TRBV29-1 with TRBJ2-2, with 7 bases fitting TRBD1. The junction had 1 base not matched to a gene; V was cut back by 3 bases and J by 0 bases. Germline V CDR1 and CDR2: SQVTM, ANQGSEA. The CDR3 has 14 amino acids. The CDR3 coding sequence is TGCAGCGTTGATGACAGGGCGAACACCGGGGAGCTGTTTTTT. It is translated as CSVDDRANTGELFF.

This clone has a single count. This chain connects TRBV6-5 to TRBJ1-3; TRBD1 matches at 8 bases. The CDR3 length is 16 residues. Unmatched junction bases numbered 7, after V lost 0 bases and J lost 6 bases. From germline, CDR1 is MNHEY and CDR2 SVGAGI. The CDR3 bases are TGTGCCAGCAGTTACTCTGCGGGACAGGTTGCAAACACCATATATTTT. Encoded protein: CASSYSAGQVANTIYF.

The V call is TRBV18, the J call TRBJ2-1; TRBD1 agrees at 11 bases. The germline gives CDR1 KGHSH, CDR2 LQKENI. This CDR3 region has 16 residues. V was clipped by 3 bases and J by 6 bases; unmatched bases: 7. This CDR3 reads CASSPDRGLLGNEQFF. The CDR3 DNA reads TGTGCCAGCTCACCGGACAGGGGGCTGTTAGGCAATGAGCAGTTCTTC.

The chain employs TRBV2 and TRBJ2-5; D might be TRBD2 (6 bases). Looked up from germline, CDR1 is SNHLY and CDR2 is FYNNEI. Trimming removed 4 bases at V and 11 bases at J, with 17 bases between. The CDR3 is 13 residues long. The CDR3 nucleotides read TGTGCCAGCAGTGGTCCGGGTCCCAGCGGGCAGTACTTC. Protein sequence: CASSGPGPSGQYF.

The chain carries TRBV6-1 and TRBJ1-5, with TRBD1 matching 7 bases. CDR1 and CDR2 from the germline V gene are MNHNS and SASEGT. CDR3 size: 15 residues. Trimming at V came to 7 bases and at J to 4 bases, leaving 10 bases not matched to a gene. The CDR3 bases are TGTGCCAGCACGCGAGGACAGGTTCCTAATCAGCCCCAGCATTTT. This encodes CASTRGQVPNQPQHF.

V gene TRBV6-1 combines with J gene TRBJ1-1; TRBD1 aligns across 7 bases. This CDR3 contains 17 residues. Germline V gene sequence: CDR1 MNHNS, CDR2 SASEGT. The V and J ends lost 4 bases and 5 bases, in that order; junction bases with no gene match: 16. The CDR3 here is CASSGNRGSTWWTEAFF. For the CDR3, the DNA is TGTGCCAGCAGTGGAAACAGGGGTAGTACCTGGTGGACTGAAGCTTTCTTT.

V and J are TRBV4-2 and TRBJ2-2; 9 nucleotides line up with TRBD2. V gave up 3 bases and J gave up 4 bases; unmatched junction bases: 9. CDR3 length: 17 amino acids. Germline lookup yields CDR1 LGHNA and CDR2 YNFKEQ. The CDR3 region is CASSQTLAGGFTGELFF. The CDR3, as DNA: TGTGCCAGCAGCCAGACCCTTGCGGGGGGGTTCACCGGGGAGCTGTTTTTT.

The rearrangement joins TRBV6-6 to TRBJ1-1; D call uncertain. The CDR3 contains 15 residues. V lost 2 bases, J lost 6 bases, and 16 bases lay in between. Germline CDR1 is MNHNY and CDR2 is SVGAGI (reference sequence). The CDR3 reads CASSYTPTLGAEAFF. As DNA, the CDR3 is TGTGCCAGCAGTTACACCCCAACCCTAGGAGCTGAAGCTTTCTTT.

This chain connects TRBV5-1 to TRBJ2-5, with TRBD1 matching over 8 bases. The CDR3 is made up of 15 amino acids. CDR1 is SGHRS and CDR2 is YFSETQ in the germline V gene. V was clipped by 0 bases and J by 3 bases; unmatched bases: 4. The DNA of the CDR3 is TGCGCCAGCAGCTTGGCCAGGGGGCGGGAAGAGACCCAGTACTTC. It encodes CASSLARGREETQYF. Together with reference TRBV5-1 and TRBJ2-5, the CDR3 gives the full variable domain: KAGVTQTPRYLIKTRGQQVTLSCSPISGHRSVSWYQQTPGQGLQFLFEYFSETQRNKGNFPGRFSGRQFSNSRSEMNVSTLELGDSALYLCASSLARGREETQYFGPGTRLLVL.

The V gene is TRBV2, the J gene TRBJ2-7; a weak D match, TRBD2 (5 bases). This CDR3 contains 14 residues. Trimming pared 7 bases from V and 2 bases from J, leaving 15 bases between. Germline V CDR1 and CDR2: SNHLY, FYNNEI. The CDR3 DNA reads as TGTGCCAGCACGAGGGAAAGGGTGGCCTACGAGCAGTACTTC. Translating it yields CASTRERVAYEQYF.

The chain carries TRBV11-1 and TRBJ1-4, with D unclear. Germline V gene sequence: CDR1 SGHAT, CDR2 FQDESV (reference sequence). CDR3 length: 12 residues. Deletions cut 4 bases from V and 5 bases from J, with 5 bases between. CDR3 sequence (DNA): TGTGCCAGCAGCTCGTCCAATGAAAAACTGTTTTTT. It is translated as CASSSSNEKLFF. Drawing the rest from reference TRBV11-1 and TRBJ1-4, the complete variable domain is EAEVAQSPRYKITEKSQAVAFWCDPISGHATLYWYRQILGQGPELLVQFQDESVVDDSQLPKDRFSAERLKGVDSTLKIQPAELGDSAMYLCASSSSNEKLFFGSGTQLSVL.

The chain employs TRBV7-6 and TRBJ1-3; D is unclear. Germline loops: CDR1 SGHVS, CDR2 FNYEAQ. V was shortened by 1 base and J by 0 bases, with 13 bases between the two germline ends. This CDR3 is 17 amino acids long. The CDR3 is CASSLVSSVHSGNTIYF. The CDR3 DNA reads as TGTGCCAGCAGCTTAGTCTCAAGCGTCCACTCTGGAAACACCATATATTTT.